One and the same sample provided the 10 T cell receptor beta chains below, sequenced in a study of T-cell memory formation after mild COVID-19. Using its own MiXCR run on the 5' RACE reads, TCRdb lists one record per CDR3 protein. The sample lists around 510,000 distinct CDR3 sequences, about 22% occurring once. Material: PBMCs or a T cell subset sorted from them (not recorded which). The receptors here all came from an adult woman who had mild COVID-19 (a few samples of this study predate the infection). Cell type and time point are not known.

The rearrangement joins TRBV9 to TRBJ1-2; possibly TRBD1 for D (5 bases). The V gene's germline CDR1 is SGDLS and CDR2 YYNGEE. This CDR3 is built from 14 residues. Trimming pared 0 bases from V and 3 bases from J, leaving 9 bases between. The CDR3 region has the DNA TGTGCCAGCAGCGTAGGAGCGGGGGACTATGGCTACACCTTC. Protein: CASSVGAGDYGYTF.

This clonotype was detected a few times. This rearrangement joins TRBV9 to TRBJ2-1; 9 bases are a match to TRBD1. The CDR3 has 19 residues. V dropped 4 bases and J dropped 0; count of bases not matched to a gene: 14. Germline CDR1 reads SGDLS; CDR2 reads YYNGEE. The CDR3 loop reads CASSPPASLTGGSYNEQFF. CDR3 in DNA: TGTGCCAGCAGCCCCCCCGCCTCCCTGACAGGGGGCTCCTACAATGAGCAGTTCTTC.

V is TRBV27 and J is TRBJ2-5, with 12 bases lining up with TRBD2. Germline-derived CDR1 and CDR2 are MNHEY and SMNVEV (reference sequence). Trimming cost V 6 bases and J 0 bases; bases outside gene matches: 8. The CDR3 sequence is 17 residues long. Written as DNA, the CDR3 is TGTGCCAGCAGCTTTGGAACTAGCGGGGGGTACCAAGAGACCCAGTACTTC. The encoded protein is CASSFGTSGGYQETQYF.

V is TRBV4-3 and J is TRBJ1-5; 8 nucleotides line up with TRBD1. There are 15 residues in the CDR3. J gave up 2 bases and V 4 bases, and 4 bases lay outside the gene matches. Germline lookup yields CDR1 LGHNA and CDR2 YSLEER. For the CDR3, the DNA is TGCGCCAGCAGCCGGCGGACAGGGCGCAATCAGCCCCAGCATTTT. Amino acids: CASSRRTGRNQPQHF.

The chain carries TRBV11-2 and TRBJ1-6; D gene unclear. CDR1 and CDR2 (germline): SGHAT, FQNNGV. The CDR3 totals 16 residues. The V and J ends lost 2 bases and 6 bases respectively, with 14 bases between them. The CDR3 DNA reads TGTGCCAGCAGCTTATTAGGTACAGAGGCTAATTCACCCCTCCACTTT. This translates into CASSLLGTEANSPLHF.

The chain joins TRBV15 to TRBJ1-5; 10 bases are a match to TRBD1. CDR1 is LNHNV, CDR2 YYDKDF, per germline (reference sequence). After removal of 1 base from V and 6 bases from J, the junction contained 3 bases not matched to a gene. The CDR3 consists of 15 residues. The CDR3 region has the DNA TGTGCCACCAGCAGAGCGGGACAGGGGACTCAGCCCCAGCATTTT. It translates to CATSRAGQGTQPQHF.

A few counts support this clonotype. The chain combines TRBV25-1 with TRBJ1-5, with D possibly being TRBD1 (5 bases). Trimming removed 4 bases at V and 8 bases at J, with 12 bases between. CDR3 length: 13 amino acids. CDR1 MGHDK and CDR2 SYGVNS come from the germline V gene. The CDR3 spells CASSGTQGKPQHF. For the CDR3, the DNA is TGTGCCAGCAGTGGGACCCAGGGAAAGCCCCAGCATTTT. Full variable domain (outside the CDR3, taken from reference TRBV25-1 and TRBJ1-5): EADIYQTPRYLVIGTGKKITLECSQTMGHDKMYWYQQDPGMELHLIHYSYGVNSTEKGDLSSESTVSRIRTEHFPLTLESARPSHTSQYLCASSGTQGKPQHFGDGTRLSIL.

This clonotype was picked up a small number of times. The chain couples TRBV2 to TRBJ2-7; TRBD2 might be the D (5 bases). The germline V gene has CDR1 SNHLY and CDR2 FYNNEI. V lost 7 bases to trimming and J lost 3 bases, with 13 bases between them. The CDR3 runs to 13 residues. Here the CDR3 reads CASNPTTFYEQYF. The CDR3 DNA sequence: TGTGCCAGCAATCCGACTACTTTCTACGAGCAGTACTTC.

The gene calls are TRBV5-6 and TRBJ2-7; 8 positions agree with TRBD1. CDR3 length: 13 residues. The germline V gene has CDR1 SGHDT and CDR2 YYEEEE. Losses at the gene ends were 7 bases for V and 2 bases for J; bases not matched to a gene: 5. CDR3 sequence: CASCRQGPYEQYF. The CDR3, as DNA: TGTGCCAGCTGCCGACAGGGGCCCTACGAGCAGTACTTC.

This clonotype turned up a few times. This chain connects TRBV7-2 to TRBJ2-7; possibly TRBD2 for D (5 bases). Trimming cost V 4 bases and J 0 bases, with 7 bases left between them. Germline V lookup: CDR1 SGHTA, CDR2 FQGNSA. This CDR3 spans 13 amino acids. The CDR3 nucleotides read TGTGCCAGCAGCTCGGGGTTCTCCTACGAGCAGTACTTC. The encoded protein is CASSSGFSYEQYF.